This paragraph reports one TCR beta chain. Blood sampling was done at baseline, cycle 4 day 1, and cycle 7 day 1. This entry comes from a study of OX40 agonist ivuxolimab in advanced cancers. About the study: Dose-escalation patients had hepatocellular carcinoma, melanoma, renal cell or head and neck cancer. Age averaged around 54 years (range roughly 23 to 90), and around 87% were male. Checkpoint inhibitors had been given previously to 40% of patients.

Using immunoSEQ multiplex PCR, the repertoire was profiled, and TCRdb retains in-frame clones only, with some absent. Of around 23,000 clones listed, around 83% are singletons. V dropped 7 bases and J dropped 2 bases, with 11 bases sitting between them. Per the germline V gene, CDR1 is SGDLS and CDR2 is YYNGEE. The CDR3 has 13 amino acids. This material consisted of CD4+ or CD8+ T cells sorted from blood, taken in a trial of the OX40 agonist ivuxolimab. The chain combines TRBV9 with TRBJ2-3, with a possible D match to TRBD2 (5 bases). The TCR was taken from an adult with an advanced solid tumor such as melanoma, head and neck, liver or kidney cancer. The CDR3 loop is CASRGDPTDTQYF. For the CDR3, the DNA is TGTGCCAGCCGGGGAGATCCCACAGATACGCAGTATTTT.